In this sample, the clone carrying this T cell receptor (beta chain) turned up a few times. Its antigen is not identified. A multiplex PCR was run with 60 Vbeta primers and 13 Jbeta primers. Profiling relied on immunoSEQ multiplex PCR, and the TCRdb table lists in-frame clones only, not all of them. The data show approximately 250,000 clones, approximately 84% seen once. The data were taken from a study of cytomegalovirus exposure and HLA in healthy donors. Study as a whole: Previous work identified roughly 120 million unique TCR beta sequences from about 179 million T cells. The study, taken as a whole, reports: As was reported, the HLA-A and HLA-B alleles of most subjects were accurately predicted from TCR beta sequences. Researchers left out some V segments, among them TRBV6-2 and TRBV6-3, as indistinguishable.

The CDR3 extends over 14 amino acids. Trimming took 1 base from V and 3 from J; bases not matched to a gene: 0. CDR1 and CDR2 from the germline V gene are KGHSH and LQKENI. This rearrangement joins TRBV18 to TRBJ2-5, with 9 nucleotides matching TRBD2. The sequenced sample consisted of PBMCs. The sequence derives from a girl aged 2 to 9 in good health and CMV-seronegative. The chain's CDR3 is CASSPRTSEETQYF. Written as DNA, the CDR3 is TGTGCCAGCTCACCACGGACTAGCGAAGAGACCCAGTACTTC.